The 14 T cell receptor beta chains reported below all come from one sample, sequenced in a study of beta chain features in type 1 diabetes. The authors reverse transcribed all of the isolated RNA, so sequencing captured expressed TCRB transcripts. Using immunoSEQ multiplex PCR, the repertoire was profiled, and TCRdb retains in-frame clones only, with some absent. The sample has 900,000 or so clones, 17% seen once; the top ten hold around 0.02%. Sequenced material: naive CD4+ T cells from blood. These receptors were taken from a woman younger than 35 in good health.

The chain joins TRBV7-2 to TRBJ2-7; D perhaps matches TRBD1 (5 bases). The ends were cut back, 6 bases at V and 5 bases at J, with 17 bases in the middle. Germline lookup yields CDR1 SGHTA and CDR2 FQGNSA. The CDR3 runs to 14 residues. CDR3 sequence: CASSFRQGRDEQYF. Here the CDR3 DNA reads TGTGCCAGCAGTTTTAGGCAGGGTAGGGACGAGCAGTACTTC.

DNA of the CDR3: TGTGCCAGCAGCCCTTGGGGCAGCCCAAGCACAGATACGCAGTATTTT. Translation: CASSPWGSPSTDTQYF. The chain joins TRBV7-8 to TRBJ2-3, with D possibly matching TRBD1 (5 bases). The CDR3 is made up of 16 amino acids. Per germline, CDR1 SGHVS and CDR2 FQNEAQ. V lost 5 bases and J lost 0, with 15 bases in between.

This chain connects TRBV5-4 to TRBJ2-5, with TRBD2 matching 7 bases. The germline gives CDR1 SGHNT, CDR2 YYREEE (reference sequence). There are 17 residues in the CDR3. With 4 bases clipped from V and 5 bases from J, the junction kept 17 bases outside the gene matches. The CDR3 is CASSSSKRDYEGETQYF. CDR3 in DNA: TGTGCCAGCAGCAGTAGTAAGCGGGACTACGAAGGGGAGACCCAGTACTTC. The variable domain in full, completed from reference TRBV5-4 and TRBJ2-5, reads ETGVTQSPTHLIKTRGQQVTLRCSSQSGHNTVSWYQQALGQGPQFIFQYYREEENGRGNFPPRFSGLQFPNYSSELNVNALELDDSALYLCASSSSKRDYEGETQYFGPGTRLLVL.

The rearrangement joins TRBV18 to TRBJ2-3; D unclear. Looked up from germline, CDR1 is KGHSH and CDR2 is LQKENI. The CDR3 runs to 15 residues. The V end was cut by 4 bases, the J end by 0 bases, with 11 bases between. The DNA for the CDR3 is TGTGCCAGCTCACATAACTCCCGTAGCACAGATACGCAGTATTTT. It encodes CASSHNSRSTDTQYF.

The table lists this clone with a few counts. The genes are TRBV6-1 and TRBJ2-4; 9 nucleotides line up with TRBD1. This CDR3 has 16 amino acids. V gave up 4 bases and J gave up 6 bases; unmatched junction bases: 10. The germline V gene has CDR1 MNHNS and CDR2 SASEGT. The CDR3 sequence: CASSGSTGTGLNIQYF. As DNA, the CDR3 is TGTGCCAGCAGTGGTTCAACCGGGACAGGGTTAAACATTCAGTACTTC.

This chain links TRBV2 with TRBJ2-5, with TRBD2 as a possible D gene (6 bases). Trimming left V 8 bases short and J 2 bases short, with 6 bases between. This CDR3 is 11 amino acids long. Germline V lookup: CDR1 SNHLY, CDR2 FYNNEI. CDR3 DNA: TGTGCCAGCCGGGGGCAAGAGACCCAGTACTTC. It translates to CASRGQETQYF.

J is TRBJ2-2 and V is TRBV7-6; 14 bases fit TRBD2. V dropped 5 bases and J dropped 6; count of bases not matched to a gene: 8. CDR1 is SGHVS and CDR2 is FNYEAQ in the germline V gene. The CDR3 loop spans 17 amino acids. The CDR3 reads CASSRLGTSGRSGELFF. The CDR3 DNA reads TGTGCCAGCAGCCGACTCGGGACTAGCGGGAGATCCGGGGAGCTGTTTTTT.

This clone was observed a handful of times. The chain carries TRBV7-9 and TRBJ2-5, with 12 positions matching TRBD2. V lost 6 bases and J lost 3; bases outside the gene matches: 5. The germline V gene has CDR1 SEHNR and CDR2 FQNEAQ (reference sequence). The CDR3 is made up of 15 amino acids. The CDR3 spells CASSSGLAGEETQYF. In DNA form, the CDR3 reads TGTGCCAGCAGTTCGGGACTAGCGGGCGAAGAGACCCAGTACTTC.

The sample holds a few counts of this clone. The chain recombines TRBV4-2 with TRBJ1-3, with 11 bases fitting TRBD1. CDR3 length: 14 residues. CDR1 is LGHNA, CDR2 YNFKEQ, per germline. V was clipped by 4 bases and J by 6 bases; unmatched bases: 2. CDR3 coding DNA: TGTGCCAGCAGCCGGACAGGGGGCGAAAACACCATATATTTT. This sequence encodes CASSRTGGENTIYF.

The chain is built from TRBV7-9 and TRBJ2-6, with 12 bases matching TRBD2. Germline V gene data show CDR1 as SEHNR and CDR2 as FQNEAQ (reference sequence). This CDR3 is built from 17 residues. J was trimmed by 2 bases and V by 3 bases; bases with no gene match: 2. The CDR3 here is CASSLTSGSTGANVLTF. The CDR3 nucleotides read TGTGCCAGCAGCTTGACTAGCGGGAGTACTGGGGCCAACGTCCTGACTTTC.

A few counts support this clone. The V and J genes are TRBV6-5 and TRBJ2-5, with 8 bases lining up with TRBD1. The CDR3 runs to 13 residues. V trimming: 5 bases; J trimming: 4 bases; junction bases outside the gene matches: 3. Germline V CDR1 and CDR2: MNHEY, SVGAGI. The DNA for the CDR3 is TGTGCCAGCAGTATACAGGGGGGAGAGACCCAGTACTTC. Protein product: CASSIQGGETQYF.

The CDR3 reads CASSLEGAGANVLTF. The CDR3 DNA follows: TGTGCCAGCAGTTTAGAGGGCGCTGGGGCCAACGTCCTGACTTTC. The rearrangement uses TRBV28 and TRBJ2-6; D may be TRBD2 (5 bases). This CDR3 is 15 amino acids long. The germline V gene has CDR1 MDHEN and CDR2 SYDVKM. V was clipped by 2 bases and J by 2 bases, with 7 bases between them.

The rearrangement joins TRBV5-6 to TRBJ1-5; 7 nucleotides agree with TRBD1. Looked up from germline, CDR1 is SGHDT and CDR2 is YYEEEE. The CDR3 is 15 residues long. With 3 bases clipped from V and 6 bases from J, the junction kept 9 bases outside the gene matches. The CDR3 sequence: CASSSTGTGSQPQHF. CDR3 in DNA: TGTGCCAGCAGCTCGACAGGGACCGGGAGTCAGCCCCAGCATTTT. Combining the CDR3 with reference TRBV5-6 and TRBJ1-5 gives the whole variable domain DAGVTQSPTHLIKTRGQQVTLRCSPKSGHDTVSWYQQALGQGPQFIFQYYEEEERQRGNFPDRFSGHQFPNYSSELNVNALLLGDSALYLCASSSTGTGSQPQHFGDGTRLSIL.

The chain carries TRBV4-3 and TRBJ2-7, with TRBD1 identical over 10 bases. The junction had 11 bases not matched to a gene; V was cut back by 3 bases and J by 9 bases. The CDR3 totals 15 residues. Looked up from germline, CDR1 is LGHNA and CDR2 is YSLEER. The CDR3 is CASSQELGQGMAQYF. Written as DNA, the CDR3 is TGCGCCAGCAGCCAGGAACTGGGACAGGGGATGGCGCAGTACTTC.